The rows below give T cell receptor beta chains drawn from one sample of a study of shared clonotypes between healthy human individuals. The table came from immunoSEQ multiplex PCR; TCRdb's copy has only in-frame clones and leaves some out. The data show about 2.5 million clones, with 85% to 95% seen just once and 0.37% held by the top ten. Sequenced input: naive CD4+ T cells from PBMCs. Receptor source: a man aged 18 to 30 in good health. Some clones in this sample may be carry-over from other donors' samples. Each CDR3 is given with its conserved first and last residue. A D gene is named only where the DNA matches it firmly. Rows may omit the clone size; those that give it use once, few, many or a size class.

V gene: TRBV29-1
D gene: NA
J gene: TRBJ1-4
clone size: NA
CDR3 DNA: TGCAGCGCAAACCGGGGACCACCCTGGGATGAAAAACTGTTTTTT
CDR3 protein: CSANRGPPWDEKLFF

V gene: TRBV7-6
D gene: NA
J gene: TRBJ1-2
clone size: NA
CDR3 DNA: TGTGCCAGCAATCTCGAAAGACCTATTGGCTACACCTTC
CDR3 protein: CASNLERPIGYTF

V gene: TRBV28
D gene: NA
J gene: TRBJ1-1
clone size: NA
CDR3 DNA: TGTGCCAGCAGTTTATTTGCCACTGAAGCTTTCTTT
CDR3 protein: CASSLFATEAFF

V gene: TRBV7-2
D gene: TRBD1
J gene: TRBJ2-7
clone size: NA
CDR3 DNA: TGTGCCAGCAGCTTAGGGACAGGACTCTCCTACGAGCAGTACTTC
CDR3 protein: CASSLGTGLSYEQYF

V gene: TRBV28
D gene: NA
J gene: TRBJ1-1
clone size: few
CDR3 DNA: TGTGCCAGCAGTTTACCCCAGAACCTTGAAGCTTTCTTT
CDR3 protein: CASSLPQNLEAFF

V gene: TRBV18
D gene: NA
J gene: TRBJ2-7
clone size: NA
CDR3 DNA: TGTGCCAGCTCACTAGTGGGGCAGGGCTACGAGCAGTACTTC
CDR3 protein: CASSLVGQGYEQYF

V gene: TRBV7-2
D gene: TRBD2
J gene: TRBJ2-4
clone size: NA
CDR3 DNA: TGTGCCAGCAGCTCCGGACTAGCGGGAAGTAACATTCAGTACTTC
CDR3 protein: CASSSGLAGSNIQYF

V gene: TRBV9
D gene: NA
J gene: TRBJ2-2
clone size: NA
CDR3 DNA: TGTGCCAGCAGCCCCCGGTCGGGGTCCGGGGAGCTGTTTTTT
CDR3 protein: CASSPRSGSGELFF

V gene: TRBV5-4
D gene: NA
J gene: TRBJ2-1
clone size: NA
CDR3 DNA: TGTGCCAGCAGCTCGACGGATTACTCCTACAATGAGCAGTTCTTC
CDR3 protein: CASSSTDYSYNEQFF

V gene: TRBV2
D gene: NA
J gene: TRBJ1-1
clone size: NA
CDR3 DNA: TGTGCCAGCAAACCACAGACGAACACTGAAGCTTTCTTT
CDR3 protein: CASKPQTNTEAFF

V gene: TRBV28
D gene: TRBD2
J gene: TRBJ2-1
clone size: NA
CDR3 DNA: TGTGCCAGCATCGAAGCGGGAGGCGATGAGCAGTTCTTC
CDR3 protein: CASIEAGGDEQFF

V gene: TRBV28
D gene: NA
J gene: TRBJ2-6
clone size: NA
CDR3 DNA: TGTGCCAGCAGTCTTCCGGGTCAGGGGCGACCAATTTCTGGGGCCAACGTCCTGACTTTC
CDR3 protein: CASSLPGQGRPISGANVLTF

V gene: TRBV11-2
D gene: NA
J gene: TRBJ1-3
clone size: NA
CDR3 DNA: TGTGCCAGCAGCTTCAGTGGAAACACCATATATTTT
CDR3 protein: CASSFSGNTIYF

V gene: TRBV11-2
D gene: TRBD2
J gene: TRBJ2-1
clone size: NA
CDR3 DNA: TGTGCCAGCAGCTTCATTAGCGGGAGCTCCTACAATGAGCAGTTCTTC
CDR3 protein: CASSFISGSSYNEQFF

V gene: TRBV28
D gene: NA
J gene: TRBJ1-3
clone size: once
CDR3 DNA: TGTGCCACCAAACTTGGGGCAAGACTCTCTGGAAACACCATATATTTT
CDR3 protein: CATKLGARLSGNTIYF

V gene: TRBV15
D gene: TRBD1
J gene: TRBJ1-4
clone size: NA
CDR3 DNA: TGTGCCACCAGCAGGGACAGGGGGAATGAAAAACTGTTTTTT
CDR3 protein: CATSRDRGNEKLFF

V gene: TRBV19
D gene: NA
J gene: TRBJ1-5
clone size: NA
CDR3 DNA: TGTGCCAGTAGTACCTTCAGACAGGTCAATCAGCCCCAGCATTTT
CDR3 protein: CASSTFRQVNQPQHF

V gene: TRBV7-9
D gene: NA
J gene: TRBJ2-1
clone size: NA
CDR3 DNA: TGTGCCAGCAGGGGGAGGGACAGAACCTACAATGAGCAGTTCTTC
CDR3 protein: CASRGRDRTYNEQFF

V gene: TRBV10-2
D gene: TRBD1
J gene: TRBJ2-4
clone size: NA
CDR3 DNA: TGCGCCAGCAGCCACCAGGGGGCCCAGGCCAAAAACATTCAGTACTTC
CDR3 protein: CASSHQGAQAKNIQYF

V gene: TRBV28
D gene: NA
J gene: TRBJ2-7
clone size: NA
CDR3 DNA: TGTGCCAGCAGTTCCAAGGGCCAGTACTTC
CDR3 protein: CASSSKGQYF